This T cell receptor (beta chain) was profiled in a study of blood T cell repertoires in COVID-19. Study details: Acute-phase and convalescent COVID-19 samples originated in the United States, Italy and Spain. PBMCs, B-cell-depleted T cells, or T cells provided the cDNA or gDNA that made up the material.

As originally analysed: Quantification of nucleated cells was approximated via reference gene primer amplification. Clones were read by immunoSEQ multiplex PCR, and TCRdb kept only the in-frame ones, dropping some. V, J and clone size are those of that table, while D and trimming were read from the DNA. In the table there are 50,000 to 70,000 clones, 79% of which are singletons. This CDR3 contains 14 residues. Germline values: CDR1 MNHEY, CDR2 SVGAGI. The V and J ends lost 6 bases and 9 bases respectively, with 15 bases between them. This receptor was identified in a man aged 60 to 69 with acute or convalescent COVID-19. The chain is built from TRBV6-5 and TRBJ1-6; the D gene is possibly TRBD1 (5 bases). The sequencing sample was made of peripheral blood. CDR3 sequence (DNA): TGTGCCAGCAGCCCAGGGATGACGGTTTCACCCCTCCACTTT. Amino acids: CASSPGMTVSPLHF.